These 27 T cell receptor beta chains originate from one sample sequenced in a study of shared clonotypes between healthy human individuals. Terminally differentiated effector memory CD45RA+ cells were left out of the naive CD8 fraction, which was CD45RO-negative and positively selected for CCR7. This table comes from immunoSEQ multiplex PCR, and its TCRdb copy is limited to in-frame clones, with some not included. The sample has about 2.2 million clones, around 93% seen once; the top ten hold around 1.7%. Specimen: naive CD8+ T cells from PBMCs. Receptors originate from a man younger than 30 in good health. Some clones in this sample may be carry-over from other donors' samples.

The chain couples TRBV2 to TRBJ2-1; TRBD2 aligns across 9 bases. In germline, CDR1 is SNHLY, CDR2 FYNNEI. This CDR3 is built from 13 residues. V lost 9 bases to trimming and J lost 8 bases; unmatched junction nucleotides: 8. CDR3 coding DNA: TGTGCCAGTTATCTGGGACTAGCACATGAGCAGTTCTTC. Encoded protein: CASYLGLAHEQFF.

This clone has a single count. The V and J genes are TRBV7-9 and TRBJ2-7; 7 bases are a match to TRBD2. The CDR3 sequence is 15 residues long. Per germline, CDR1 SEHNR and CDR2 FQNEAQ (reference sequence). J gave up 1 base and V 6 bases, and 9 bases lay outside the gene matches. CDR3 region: CASRSQRDPSYEQYF. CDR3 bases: TGTGCCAGCAGGTCTCAGCGGGACCCGTCCTACGAGCAGTACTTC.

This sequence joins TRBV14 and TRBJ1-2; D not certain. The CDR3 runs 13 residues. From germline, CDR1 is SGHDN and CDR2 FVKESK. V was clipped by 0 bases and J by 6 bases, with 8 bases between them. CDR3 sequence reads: CASSQETEDGYTF. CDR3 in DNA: TGTGCCAGCAGCCAAGAAACGGAGGATGGCTACACCTTC.

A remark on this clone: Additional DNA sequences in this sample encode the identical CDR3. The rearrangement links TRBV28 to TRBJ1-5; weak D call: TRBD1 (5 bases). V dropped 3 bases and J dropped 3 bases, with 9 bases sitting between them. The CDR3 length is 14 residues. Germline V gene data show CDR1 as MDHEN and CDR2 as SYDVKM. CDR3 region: CASSLGRDNQPQHF. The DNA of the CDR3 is TGTGCCAGCAGTTTGGGACGCGACAATCAGCCCCAGCATTTT.

CDR3 protein: CASSFPRGLEAFF. The DNA for the CDR3 is TGTGCCAGCAGCTTCCCCAGGGGGCTAGAAGCTTTCTTT. This chain uses TRBV11-2 with TRBJ1-1; 8 bases are a match to TRBD1. The trim removed 3 bases at V and 8 bases at J, leaving 5 bases unmatched. CDR1 and CDR2 from the germline V gene are SGHAT and FQNNGV. CDR3 size: 13 residues.

The CDR3 loop reads CASTPGGGAGNTIYF. CDR3 nucleotide sequence: TGTGCCAGCACTCCGGGGGGGGGAGCTGGAAACACCATATATTTT. V usage is TRBV28 and J usage is TRBJ1-3, with D possibly matching TRBD1 (5 bases). The CDR3 sequence is 15 residues long. V was cut by 7 bases and J by 2 bases, with 15 bases left in between. Germline CDR1 is MDHEN and CDR2 is SYDVKM.

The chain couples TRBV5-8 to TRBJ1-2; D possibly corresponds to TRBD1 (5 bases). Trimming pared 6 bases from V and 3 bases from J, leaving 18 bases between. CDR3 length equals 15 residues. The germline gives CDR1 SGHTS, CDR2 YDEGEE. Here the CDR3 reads CASIPPEGNYYGYTF. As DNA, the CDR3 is TGTGCCAGCATCCCTCCGGAGGGGAACTACTATGGCTACACCTTC. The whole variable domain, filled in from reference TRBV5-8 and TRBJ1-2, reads EAGVTQSPTHLIKTRGQQATLRCSPISGHTSVYWYQQALGLGLQFLLWYDEGEERNRGNFPPRFSGRQFPNYSSELNVNALELEDSALYLCASIPPEGNYYGYTFGSGTRLTVV.

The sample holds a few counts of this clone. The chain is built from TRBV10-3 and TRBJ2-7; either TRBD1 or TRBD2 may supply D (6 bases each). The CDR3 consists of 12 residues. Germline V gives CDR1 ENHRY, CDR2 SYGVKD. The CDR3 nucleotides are TGTGCTTCCGGGGGCGCGACCTACGAGCAGTACTTC. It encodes CASGGATYEQYF.

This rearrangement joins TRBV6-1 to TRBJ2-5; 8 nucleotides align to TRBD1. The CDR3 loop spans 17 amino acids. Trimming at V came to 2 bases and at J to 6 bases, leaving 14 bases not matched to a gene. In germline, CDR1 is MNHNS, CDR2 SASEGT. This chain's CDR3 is CASSESVPRGLVKTQYF. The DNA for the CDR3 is TGTGCCAGCAGTGAATCCGTGCCCAGGGGGCTCGTGAAGACCCAGTACTTC.

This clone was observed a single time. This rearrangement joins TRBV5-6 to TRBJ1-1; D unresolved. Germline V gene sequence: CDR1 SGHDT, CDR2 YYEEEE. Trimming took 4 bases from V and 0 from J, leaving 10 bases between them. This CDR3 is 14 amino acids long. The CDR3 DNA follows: TGTGCCAGCAGCACCCGGACGGTGAACACTGAAGCTTTCTTT. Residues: CASSTRTVNTEAFF.

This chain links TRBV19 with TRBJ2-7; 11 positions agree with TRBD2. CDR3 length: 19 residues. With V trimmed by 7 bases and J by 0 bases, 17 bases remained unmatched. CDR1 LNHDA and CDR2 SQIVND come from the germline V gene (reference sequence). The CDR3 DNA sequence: TGTGCCAGTACCACAGCCGGGACTAGCGGCCTCGAAAGCTCCTACGAGCAGTACTTC. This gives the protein CASTTAGTSGLESSYEQYF.

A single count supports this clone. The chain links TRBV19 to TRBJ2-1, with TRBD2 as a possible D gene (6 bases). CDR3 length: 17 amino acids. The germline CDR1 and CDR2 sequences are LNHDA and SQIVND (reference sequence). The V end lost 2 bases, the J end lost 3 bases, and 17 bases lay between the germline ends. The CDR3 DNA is TGTGCCAGTAGTATATTCGGCGCGGGACCCAACTACAATGAGCAGTTCTTC. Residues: CASSIFGAGPNYNEQFF.

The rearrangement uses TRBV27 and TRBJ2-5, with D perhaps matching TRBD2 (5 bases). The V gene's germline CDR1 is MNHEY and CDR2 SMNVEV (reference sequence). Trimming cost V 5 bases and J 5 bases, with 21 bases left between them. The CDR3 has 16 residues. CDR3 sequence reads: CASSAGWGVRGETQYF. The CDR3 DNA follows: TGTGCCAGCAGTGCCGGCTGGGGAGTGAGAGGGGAGACCCAGTACTTC.

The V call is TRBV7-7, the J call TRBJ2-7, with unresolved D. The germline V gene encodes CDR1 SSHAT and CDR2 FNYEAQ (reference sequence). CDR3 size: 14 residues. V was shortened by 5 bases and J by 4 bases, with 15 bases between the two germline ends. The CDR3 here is CASSPRDGLYEQYF. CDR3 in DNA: TGTGCCAGCAGCCCCAGAGACGGGCTGTACGAGCAGTACTTC.

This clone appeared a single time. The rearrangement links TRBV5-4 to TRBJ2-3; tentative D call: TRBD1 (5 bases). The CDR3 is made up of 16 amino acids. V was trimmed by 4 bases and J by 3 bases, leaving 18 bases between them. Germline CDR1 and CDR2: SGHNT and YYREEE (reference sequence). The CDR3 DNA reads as TGTGCCAGCAGCGTCAGGGTGAAGGAAGGGACAGATACGCAGTATTTT. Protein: CASSVRVKEGTDTQYF.

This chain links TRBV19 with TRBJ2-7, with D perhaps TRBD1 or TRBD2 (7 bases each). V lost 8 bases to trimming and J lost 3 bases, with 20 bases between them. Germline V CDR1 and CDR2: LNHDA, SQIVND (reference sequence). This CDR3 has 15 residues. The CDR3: CASASTGEGSYEQYF. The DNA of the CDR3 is TGTGCCAGTGCCTCCACAGGGGAGGGGAGCTACGAGCAGTACTTC.

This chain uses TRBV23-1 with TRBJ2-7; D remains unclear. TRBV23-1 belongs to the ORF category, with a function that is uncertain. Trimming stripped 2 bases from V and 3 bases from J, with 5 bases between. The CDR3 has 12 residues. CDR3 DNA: TGCGCCAGCAGTCAAGAAGTCTACGAGCAGTACTTC. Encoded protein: CASSQEVYEQYF.

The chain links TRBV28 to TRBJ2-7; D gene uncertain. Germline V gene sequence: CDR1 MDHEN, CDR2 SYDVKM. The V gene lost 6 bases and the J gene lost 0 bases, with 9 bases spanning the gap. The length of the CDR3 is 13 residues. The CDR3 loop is CASSYESSYEQYF. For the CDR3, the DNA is TGTGCCAGCAGCTACGAAAGCTCCTACGAGCAGTACTTC.

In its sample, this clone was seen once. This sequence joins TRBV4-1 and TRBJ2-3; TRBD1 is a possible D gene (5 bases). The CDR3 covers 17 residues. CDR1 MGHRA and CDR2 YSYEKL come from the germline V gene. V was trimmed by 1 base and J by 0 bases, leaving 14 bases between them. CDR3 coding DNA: TGCGCCAGCAGCCAAGGACCCATAGGGGTCAGCACAGATACGCAGTATTTT. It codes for CASSQGPIGVSTDTQYF.

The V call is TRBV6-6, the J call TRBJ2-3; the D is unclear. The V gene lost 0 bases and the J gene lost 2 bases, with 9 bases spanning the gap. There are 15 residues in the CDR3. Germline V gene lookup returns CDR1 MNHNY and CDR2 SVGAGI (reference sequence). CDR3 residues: CASSYSPAYTDTQYF. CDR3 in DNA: TGTGCCAGCAGTTACTCGCCGGCCTACACAGATACGCAGTATTTT.

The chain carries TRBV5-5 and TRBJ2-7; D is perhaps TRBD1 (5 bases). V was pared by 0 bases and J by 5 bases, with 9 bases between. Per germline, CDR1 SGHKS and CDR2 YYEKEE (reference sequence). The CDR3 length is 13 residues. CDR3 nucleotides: TGTGCCAGCAGCTTGGCCAGGGTTCACGAGCAGTACTTC. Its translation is CASSLARVHEQYF.

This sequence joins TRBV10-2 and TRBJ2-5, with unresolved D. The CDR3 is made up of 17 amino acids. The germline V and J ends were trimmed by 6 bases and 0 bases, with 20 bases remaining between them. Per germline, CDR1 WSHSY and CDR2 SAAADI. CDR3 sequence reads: CASRAPSPFRHQETQYF. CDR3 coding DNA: TGCGCCAGCAGAGCCCCCAGTCCCTTCCGACACCAAGAGACCCAGTACTTC.

CDR3 in amino acids: CASSSTGTGEAFF. The CDR3 DNA is TGTGCCAGCAGTTCGACGGGTACGGGAGAAGCTTTCTTT. The gene calls are TRBV27 and TRBJ1-1; D gene uncertain. The CDR3 contains 13 residues. From germline, CDR1 is MNHEY and CDR2 SMNVEV (reference sequence). Between the trimmed V and J ends, which lost 4 bases and 8 bases, there was a span of 14 bases.

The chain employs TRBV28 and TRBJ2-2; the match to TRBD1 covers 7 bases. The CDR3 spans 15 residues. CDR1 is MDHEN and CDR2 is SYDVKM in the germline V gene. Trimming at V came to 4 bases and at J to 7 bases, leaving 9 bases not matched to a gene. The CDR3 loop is CASSYTDRAVGELFF. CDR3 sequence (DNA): TGTGCCAGCAGTTATACCGACAGGGCAGTCGGGGAGCTGTTTTTT.

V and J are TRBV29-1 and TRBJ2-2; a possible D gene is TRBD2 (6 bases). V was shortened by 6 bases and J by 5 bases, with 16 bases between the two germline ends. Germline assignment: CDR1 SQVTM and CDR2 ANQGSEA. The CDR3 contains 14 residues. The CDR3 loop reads CSVLGLGVTGELFF. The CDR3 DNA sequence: TGCAGCGTGCTGGGACTGGGGGTTACCGGGGAGCTGTTTTTT.

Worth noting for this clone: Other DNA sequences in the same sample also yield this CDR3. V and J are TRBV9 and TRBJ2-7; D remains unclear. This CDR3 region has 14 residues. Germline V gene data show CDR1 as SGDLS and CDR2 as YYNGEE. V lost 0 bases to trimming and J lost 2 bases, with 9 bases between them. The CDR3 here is CASSVGGTAYEQYF. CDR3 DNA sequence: TGTGCCAGCAGCGTAGGCGGAACCGCCTACGAGCAGTACTTC. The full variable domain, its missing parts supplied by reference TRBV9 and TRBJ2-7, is DSGVTQTPKHLITATGQRVTLRCSPRSGDLSVYWYQQSLDQGLQFLIQYYNGEERAKGNILERFSAQQFPDLHSELNLSSLELGDSALYFCASSVGGTAYEQYFGPGTRLTVT.

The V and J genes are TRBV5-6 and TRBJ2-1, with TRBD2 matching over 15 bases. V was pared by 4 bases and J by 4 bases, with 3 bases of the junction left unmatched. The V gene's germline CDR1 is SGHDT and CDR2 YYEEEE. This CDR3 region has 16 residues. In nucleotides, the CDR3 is TGTGCCAGCAGCGTTGGGACTAGCGGGAGGTACAATGAGCAGTTCTTC. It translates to CASSVGTSGRYNEQFF.